This record covers a single TCR beta chain. This entry is derived from a study of T cell responses to AZD1222 COVID-19 vaccine. TCRdb keeps only in-frame clones here, not all; method: immunoSEQ multiplex PCR. The table lists roughly 120,000 clones, around 90% of them singletons. The CDR3 contains 15 residues. Germline V lookup: CDR1 SGHTA, CDR2 FQGNSA. V lost 1 base and J lost 4, with 11 bases in between. The sequencing used peripheral blood, collected 28 days after the second dose of the MenACWY control vaccine. The chain uses TRBV7-2 and TRBJ1-5; D is undetermined. The sequence was obtained from an adult who received the MenACWY meningococcal vaccine as a control. In nucleotides, the CDR3 is TGTGCCAGCAGCTTAGGGGAATCACAAAATCAGCCCCAGCATTTT. Encoded protein: CASSLGESQNQPQHF.